The subject of this entry is one T cell receptor beta chain. It lacks a known antigen. Nothing much larger sits one base from this clone, and base qualities are not available. This sample stems from a study of T cell changes during pregnancy in multiple sclerosis (dated by TCRdb to about 2019). Looking at the study overall: In women with multiple sclerosis, the researchers looked at how the T cell repertoire shifted as pregnancy progressed.

Including the terminal cysteine and phenylalanine, the CDR3 comprises 16 residues. Just CDR3 DNA is preserved here, 48 bases in frame from base 1. CDR1 and CDR2 are drawn from the germline V gene (reference sequence): SEHNR, FQNEAQ. Trimming removed 4 bases from V and 2 bases from J; the gene matches leave 8 bases unexplained. Receptors were amplified or captured by the immunoSEQ multiplex PCR assay. Not all clones reach the TCRdb copy of this immuneACCESS table, which keeps in-frame sequences only. Checked studies attribute under half of the gap to unresolved V genes and leave the rest unexplained. The sample yields tens of thousands of clones; approximately 93% were counted once. 0.95% to 1% of the sample lies in the top ten.

This sequence originates from a female donor in good health, enrolled as a control in a pregnancy study. The sequencing used peripheral blood, collected in the second trimester of pregnancy. This chain joins TRBV7-9 to TRBJ2-3, with 8 middle bases fitting TRBD1. The CDR3 reads as follows: CASSSDRGFPTDTQYF. DNA sequence: TGTGCCAGCAGCTCTGACAGGGGCTTCCCCACAGATACGCAGTATTTT.